This entry concerns a single TCR beta chain. This clonotype showed up many times. Its antigen is unknown. No base qualities exist here, and no much larger clone lies one base off it. The entry originates in a study of neurological immune-mediated disorders (dated by TCRdb to the late 2010s). Background for the entire study: Peripheral blood TCR-beta repertoires from patients with HTLV-I-associated myelopathy (HAM/TSP), patients with multiple sclerosis, and healthy controls were compared in the study using UMI-based sequencing. Alongside PBMC samples, the set of 106 TCR-beta libraries contained longitudinal samples, technical triplicates, and paired CD4+ and CD8+ T-cell subsets that had been sorted. The cohort comprised roughly 70 subjects: 15 or so HAM/TSP patients, 35 or so multiple sclerosis patients and 20 healthy controls. Study-wide conclusions, independent of this receptor: Expanded clones from different subjects shared no identical CDR3 amino acid sequences, which suggests that TCR-beta repertoires were private in all groups. TCR clonal expansion was highest in HAM/TSP patients and lowest in MS patients, with MS patients falling below even healthy controls.

According to the germline V gene, CDR1 reads SGHTA and CDR2 reads FQGNSA. CDR3 length: 16 amino acids, cysteine to phenylalanine. The sequence is cut down to CDR3 DNA, 48 bases in frame from base 1. V and J are truncated by 3 bases and 3 bases respectively, leaving an intervening sequence of 16 bases. Healthy controls were blood bank volunteers in Maryland, USA. For unsorted PBMC libraries, 2 million PBMCs were used after storage in RNAlater at -80 degrees C until RNA extraction. Peripheral blood underwent Ficoll-Hypaque density gradient centrifugation to isolate PBMCs, which were then cryopreserved in liquid nitrogen. cDNA synthesis used template-switch 5'RACE with a primer carrying a 10-nucleotide random unique molecular identifier tagging each TCR transcript. Every sequencing run yielded over 180 million TCR-beta sequences covering 15-18 subjects. The RNeasy kit was used for extraction of total RNA. Using the KAPA Real-time Library Amplification kit, TCR-beta VDJ regions were amplified with primers for the TCR constant region and the 5'RACE anchor. A first PCR added sample indexes and Illumina adaptors, and a second PCR then raised library yield. After purification with Ampure beads, the TCR product of roughly 650 bp was size-selected on a 2% E-gel SizeSelection system. Library quality was checked on a Bioanalyzer, concentration was measured with Qubit, and libraries were quantified with the Kapa Library Quantification kit before pooling. Libraries were sequenced paired-end 2 x 150 bp on an Illumina HiSeq 2500. To increase sequence diversity, 25-30% phiX was spiked into each library pool. Processing in the source paper ran as follows. Quality-filtered reads were processed with the UMI-based MiGEC pipeline, and over 85% of raw TCR sequences were removed by the MiGEC pipeline during error correction. IMGT germline references were used for alignment of VDJ genes, and clonotypes were defined by a unique CDR3 amino acid sequence together with V-J genes. Clonal expansion, Shannon diversity and CDR3 relatedness were evaluated with VDJtools (CalcPairwiseDistances, ClusterSamples), while phylogenetic trees were built in CLCbio workbench. Clones with at least 8 unique UMIs were defined as expanded, with this threshold being based on coefficient-of-variation modelling across technical triplicates. Starting from the raw public reads, TCRdb applied fastp trimming at Q25, assembled clones with MiXCR and retained in-frame beta chains. Every CDR3 protein is listed once, alongside the most common genes and DNA of its rows. The V and J calls, along with clone size, are taken from TCRdb and not from the paper's own processing. This sample is represented by some 79,000 distinct CDR3 sequences; roughly 13% of them were singletons. 6.8% of the sample is taken by the ten largest.

This TCR came from a woman aged 45-60 years in good health. Sequencing was performed on PBMCs. The chain is encoded by TRBV7-2 joined to TRBJ2-3; TRBD1 could be the D gene, as 6 bases match. At the DNA level, the sequence is TGTGCCAGCAGCTTTTTTCAGGGGCGGCGAACAGATACGCAGTATTTT. It specifies CASSFFQGRRTDTQYF.